Following are 22 T cell receptor beta chains from one sample sequenced in a study of T-cell memory formation after mild COVID-19 (dated by TCRdb to the early 2020s). The library was generated by 5' RACE. Sequencing was performed on an Illumina NovaSeq 6000. TCRdb cleaned the public reads at Q25 with fastp, built clones with MiXCR and kept in-frame beta chains. When rows share a CDR3 protein, they turn into one entry using the most common DNA and genes. The sample profile shows a few hundred thousand distinct CDR3 sequences; under 25% of them were found once. The ten largest make up around 13% of the sample. The specimen sequenced was PBMCs or a T cell subset sorted from them (not recorded which). These receptors came from an adult woman who had mild COVID-19 (a few samples of this study predate the infection). The sample titles of this study are shuffled in the database, so cell type and time point are left out; the donor was told from shared clones.

This clonotype was seen a few times. This sequence joins TRBV10-3 and TRBJ1-1; TRBD1 matches at 9 bases. The CDR3 loop spans 14 amino acids. The ends lost 6 bases at V and 1 base at J; junction bases unmatched: 3. The germline V gene has CDR1 ENHRY and CDR2 SYGVKD. CDR3 in amino acids: CAIRGQGRNTEAFF. CDR3 bases: TGTGCCATCAGGGGACAGGGAAGGAACACTGAAGCTTTCTTT.

This clonotype was seen repeatedly, ten times or more. The chain uses TRBV7-2 and TRBJ1-1; D may be TRBD1 (6 bases). The CDR3 runs 16 residues. V was shortened by 4 bases and J by 0 bases, with 15 bases between the two germline ends. Germline assignment: CDR1 SGHTA and CDR2 FQGNSA. The CDR3 region is CASSSTGFLVNTEAFF. The CDR3 DNA sequence: TGTGCCAGCAGCTCAACAGGGTTCCTTGTGAACACTGAAGCTTTCTTT.

The chain employs TRBV12-3 or TRBV12-4 and TRBJ2-7; D unresolved. The V gene lost 6 bases and the J gene lost 3 bases, with 12 bases spanning the gap. This CDR3 spans 13 amino acids. DNA of the CDR3: TGTGCCAGCAGGGCTCGGTCGGGCTACGAGCAGTACTTC. Its protein product is CASRARSGYEQYF.

This rearrangement joins TRBV7-8 to TRBJ2-5, with 7 nucleotides matching TRBD1. This CDR3 is 15 amino acids long. The germline V gene encodes CDR1 SGHVS and CDR2 FQNEAQ. After removal of 5 bases from V and 3 bases from J, the junction contained 9 bases not matched to a gene. CDR3: CASSHRGQPEETQYF. In nucleotides, the CDR3 is TGTGCCAGCAGCCACCGGGGACAGCCCGAAGAGACCCAGTACTTC.

The rearrangement joins TRBV25-1 to TRBJ2-2, with 9 bases fitting TRBD1. The V and J ends lost 6 bases and 6 bases, in that order; junction bases with no gene match: 2. From germline, CDR1 is MGHDK and CDR2 SYGVNS. This CDR3 has 13 amino acids. The CDR3 region has the DNA TGTGCCAGCAGACAGGGGGCCTCCGGGGAGCTGTTTTTT. Protein: CASRQGASGELFF. Variable domain in full (rest from reference TRBV25-1 and TRBJ2-2): EADIYQTPRYLVIGTGKKITLECSQTMGHDKMYWYQQDPGMELHLIHYSYGVNSTEKGDLSSESTVSRIRTEHFPLTLESARPSHTSQYLCASRQGASGELFFGEGSRLTVL.

The J gene is TRBJ2-3, the V gene TRBV7-3; D is unresolved. CDR1 is SGHTA, CDR2 FQGTGA, per germline. There are 13 residues in the CDR3. Trimming removed 2 bases at V and 4 bases at J, with 7 bases between. CDR3 nucleotide sequence: TGTGCCAGCAGCTTATCGGGTCCAGATACGCAGTATTTT. Protein product: CASSLSGPDTQYF.

The chain joins TRBV24-1 to TRBJ2-7; D ambiguous. Germline V gene lookup returns CDR1 KGHDR and CDR2 SFDVKD. V was trimmed by 3 bases and J by 1 base, leaving 3 bases between them. The length of the CDR3 is 12 residues. This CDR3 is CATSDASYEQYF. The CDR3 DNA is TGTGCCACCAGTGATGCATCCTACGAGCAGTACTTC.

V is TRBV7-6 and J is TRBJ2-7, with 8 positions matching TRBD2. Trimming at V came to 5 bases and at J to 3 bases, leaving 12 bases not matched to a gene. Germline-derived CDR1 and CDR2 are SGHVS and FNYEAQ. The CDR3 runs to 16 residues. CDR3 amino acids: CASSPSTSVGSYEQYF. The CDR3 DNA follows: TGTGCCAGCAGCCCCTCGACTAGCGTCGGTAGCTACGAGCAGTACTTC. Combining the CDR3 with reference TRBV7-6 and TRBJ2-7 gives the whole variable domain GAGVSQSPRYKVTKRGQDVALRCDPISGHVSLYWYRQALGQGPEFLTYFNYEAQQDKSGLPNDRFSAERPEGSISTLTIQRTEQRDSAMYRCASSPSTSVGSYEQYFGPGTRLTVT.

The CDR3 DNA reads TGTGCCAGCAGCTCCGGGACAGGGGCCTACAATGAGCAGTTCTTC. Protein product: CASSSGTGAYNEQFF. J is TRBJ2-1 and V is TRBV7-9, with 10 bases identical to TRBD1. CDR1 SEHNR and CDR2 FQNEAQ come from the germline V gene (reference sequence). With 4 bases clipped from V and 2 bases from J, the junction kept 2 bases outside the gene matches. The CDR3 extends over 15 amino acids. Full variable domain (rest looked up from reference TRBV7-9 and TRBJ2-1): DTGVSQNPRHKITKRGQNVTFRCDPISEHNRLYWYRQTLGQGPEFLTYFQNEAQLEKSRLLSDRFSAERPKGSFSTLEIQRTEQGDSAMYLCASSSGTGAYNEQFFGPGTRLTVL.

This clonotype was observed a few times. The rearrangement uses TRBV3-1 and TRBJ1-1; 7 bases are shared with TRBD1. Trimming cost V 3 bases and J 3 bases; bases outside gene matches: 10. This CDR3 comprises 16 residues. Germline CDR1 and CDR2: LGHDT and YNNKEL (reference sequence). This CDR3 reads CASSHYPGQEYTEAFF. CDR3 nucleotides: TGTGCCAGCAGCCATTACCCCGGACAGGAATACACTGAAGCTTTCTTT. The variable domain in full, completed from reference TRBV3-1 and TRBJ1-1, reads DTAVSQTPKYLVTQMGNDKSIKCEQNLGHDTMYWYKQDSKKFLKIMFSYNNKELIINETVPNRFSPKSPDKAHLNLHINSLELGDSAVYFCASSHYPGQEYTEAFFGQGTRLTVV.

The chain recombines TRBV4-2 with TRBJ2-6; D is perhaps TRBD2 (5 bases). V lost 0 bases and J 0 bases, leaving 12 bases between the germline ends. From germline, CDR1 is LGHNA and CDR2 YNFKEQ. The CDR3 has 18 amino acids. CDR3 bases: TGTGCCAGCAGCCAAGATAGGCGGGCGAGCTCTGGGGCCAACGTCCTGACTTTC. Its protein product is CASSQDRRASSGANVLTF.

The chain carries TRBV9 and TRBJ2-5; a possible D gene is TRBD2 (6 bases). CDR1 is SGDLS, CDR2 YYNGEE, per germline. The CDR3 has 15 amino acids. Trimming cost V 4 bases and J 4 bases, with 17 bases left between them. The CDR3: CASSSLGGPGETQYF. As DNA, the CDR3 is TGTGCCAGCAGCAGCCTAGGAGGGCCAGGAGAGACCCAGTACTTC.

V gene TRBV29-1 combines with J gene TRBJ2-5, with D possibly TRBD2 on 7 matching bases. V lost 3 bases, J lost 2 bases, and 10 bases lay in between. The CDR3 extends over 13 amino acids. Germline assignment: CDR1 SQVTM and CDR2 ANQGSEA. The CDR3 nucleotides are TGCAGCGTTGAGGCGGGGGCACAAGAGACCCAGTACTTC. It specifies CSVEAGAQETQYF.

This clonotype has ten or more counts. V gene TRBV4-3 combines with J gene TRBJ2-1; TRBD2 matches at 10 bases. Trimming took 0 bases from V and 4 from J; bases not matched to a gene: 3. The CDR3 covers 16 residues. The germline CDR1 and CDR2 sequences are LGHNA and YSLEER. The DNA for the CDR3 is TGCGCCAGCAGCCAAGACTCAGCGGGAGGGTACAATGAGCAGTTCTTC. Amino acids: CASSQDSAGGYNEQFF.

Ten or more counts support this clonotype. The V and J genes are TRBV5-6 and TRBJ2-4; 9 bases are a match to TRBD1. The CDR3 contains 14 residues. Per the germline V gene, CDR1 is SGHDT and CDR2 is YYEEEE. The ends lost 4 bases at V and 15 bases at J; junction bases unmatched: 14. CDR3 amino acids: CASSLIYTGTGSYF. For the CDR3, the DNA is TGTGCCAGCAGCCTCATCTACACCGGGACAGGGTCGTACTTC.

The rearrangement uses TRBV7-9 and TRBJ2-7; the D is unclear. The CDR3 totals 13 residues. V was cut by 8 bases and J by 0 bases, with 11 bases left in between. The V gene's germline CDR1 is SEHNR and CDR2 FQNEAQ (reference sequence). The CDR3 spells CASEKETSYEQYF. In DNA form, the CDR3 reads TGTGCCAGCGAGAAGGAAACCTCCTACGAGCAGTACTTC. Full variable domain (missing parts from reference TRBV7-9 and TRBJ2-7): DTGVSQNPRHKITKRGQNVTFRCDPISEHNRLYWYRQTLGQGPEFLTYFQNEAQLEKSRLLSDRFSAERPKGSFSTLEIQRTEQGDSAMYLCASEKETSYEQYFGPGTRLTVT.

This clonotype showed up just a few times. V gene TRBV18 combines with J gene TRBJ2-7; 11 bases fit TRBD2. The CDR3 is 15 amino acids. Germline V gene lookup returns CDR1 KGHSH and CDR2 LQKENI. V shed 3 bases and J 3 bases; nucleotides not matched to a gene: 4. CDR3 loop: CASSPIAGGSYEQYF. CDR3 sequence (DNA): TGTGCCAGCTCACCCATAGCGGGAGGGAGCTACGAGCAGTACTTC.

The chain carries TRBV20-1 and TRBJ2-1; D is unresolved. The CDR3 is 12 residues long. Trimming took 6 bases from V and 3 from J, leaving 9 bases between them. CDR1 is DFQATT, CDR2 SNEGSKA, per germline (reference sequence). This chain's CDR3 is CSAGPGYNEQFF. The CDR3 DNA sequence: TGCAGTGCAGGACCCGGCTACAATGAGCAGTTCTTC.

CDR3 residues: CASSLARTGGIGYTF. In DNA form, the CDR3 reads TGTGCCAGCAGCTTAGCGCGGACAGGGGGCATTGGCTACACCTTC. The chain employs TRBV7-8 and TRBJ1-2; 11 bases are a match to TRBD1. CDR3 size: 15 residues. Trimming took 0 bases from V and 7 from J; bases not matched to a gene: 4. Germline CDR1 is SGHVS and CDR2 is FQNEAQ.

This clonotype showed up just a few times. V gene TRBV29-1 combines with J gene TRBJ2-1, with D unresolved. This CDR3 is built from 10 residues. Germline V gene data show CDR1 as SQVTM and CDR2 as ANQGSEA. Trimming took off 6 bases at V and 8 bases at J, with 8 bases between the two ends. CDR3 residues: CSVAWDEQFF. For the CDR3, the DNA is TGCAGCGTGGCCTGGGATGAGCAGTTCTTC.

Only one count was recorded for this clonotype. CDR3 nucleotides: TGTGCTAGTGGTTTCCAGGGACTAGCGGGGGGCAGTGTAGGGAGTGAGCAGTTCTTC. Its translation: CASGFQGLAGGSVGSEQFF. V is TRBV12-5 and J is TRBJ2-1; 15 positions match TRBD2. Losses at the gene ends were 3 bases for V and 9 bases for J; bases not matched to a gene: 15. This CDR3 is built from 19 residues. Germline V lookup: CDR1 LGHNT, CDR2 FRNRAP.

The V call is TRBV5-6, the J call TRBJ2-1, with TRBD2 matching 14 bases. With V trimmed by 3 bases and J by 6 bases, 8 bases remained unmatched. CDR3 length: 17 amino acids. The germline CDR1 and CDR2 sequences are SGHDT and YYEEEE. CDR3 sequence (DNA): TGTGCCAGCAGCTCTCGGACTAGCGGGAGGTCAGGCAATGAGCAGTTCTTC. Translation: CASSSRTSGRSGNEQFF.